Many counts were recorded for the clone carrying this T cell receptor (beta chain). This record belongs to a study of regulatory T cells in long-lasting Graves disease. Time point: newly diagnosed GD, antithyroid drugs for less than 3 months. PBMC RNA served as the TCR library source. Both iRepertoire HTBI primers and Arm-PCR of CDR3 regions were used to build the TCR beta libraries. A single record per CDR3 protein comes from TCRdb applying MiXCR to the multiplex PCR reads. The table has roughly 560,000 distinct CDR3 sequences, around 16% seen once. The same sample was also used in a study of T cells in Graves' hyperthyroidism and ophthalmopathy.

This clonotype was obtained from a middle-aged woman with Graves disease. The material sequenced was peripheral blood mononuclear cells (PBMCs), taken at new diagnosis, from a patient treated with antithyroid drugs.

CDR3 DNA sequence: TGTGCCAGCAGTCCCGGTTTTCCAGGGAGCTACACCTTC. Residues: CASSPGFPGSYTF. The V call is TRBV12-3 or TRBV12-4, the J call TRBJ1-2, with D maybe TRBD1 (5 bases). Trimming removed 5 bases at V and 9 bases at J, with 16 bases between. CDR3 size: 13 residues.